This T cell receptor beta chain emerged from a study of T cells in Graves' hyperthyroidism and ophthalmopathy. The wider study: Pretreatment peripheral blood was obtained at initial diagnosis.

CDR1 and CDR2 (germline): SGHTA, FQGNSA. The CDR3 sequence is 14 residues long. V dropped 2 bases and J dropped 7; count of bases not matched to a gene: 3. Amplified regions were TCR beta CDR3 sequences from RNA transcripts. The TCR CDR3 was amplified in a first-round RT-PCR using the HTBI primer set. TCRdb processed the multiplex PCR reads anew with MiXCR; each CDR3 protein has one entry. Here the sample spans 310,000 or so distinct CDR3 sequences, over 15% being singletons. This clonotype appeared many times. The V and J genes are TRBV7-2 and TRBJ2-7, with 12 nucleotides matching TRBD2. The clonotype originates from an older woman with Graves' ophthalmopathy. The sample was blood. CDR3 protein: CASSLTTSGGEQYF. The CDR3, as DNA: TGTGCCAGCAGCTTAACCACTAGCGGGGGGGAGCAGTACTTC.